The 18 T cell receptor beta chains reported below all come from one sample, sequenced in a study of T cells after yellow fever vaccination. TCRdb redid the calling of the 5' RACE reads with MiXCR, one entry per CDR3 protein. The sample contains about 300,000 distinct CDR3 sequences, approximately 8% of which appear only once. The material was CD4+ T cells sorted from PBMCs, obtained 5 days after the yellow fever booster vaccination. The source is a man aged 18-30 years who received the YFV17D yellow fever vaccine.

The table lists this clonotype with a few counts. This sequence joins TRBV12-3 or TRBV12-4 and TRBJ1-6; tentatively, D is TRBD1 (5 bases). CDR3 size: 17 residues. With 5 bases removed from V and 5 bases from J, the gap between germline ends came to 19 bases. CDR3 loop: CASSPLPTSGHNSPLHF. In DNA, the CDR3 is TGTGCCAGCAGTCCCCTCCCCACTTCGGGGCATAATTCACCCCTCCACTTT.

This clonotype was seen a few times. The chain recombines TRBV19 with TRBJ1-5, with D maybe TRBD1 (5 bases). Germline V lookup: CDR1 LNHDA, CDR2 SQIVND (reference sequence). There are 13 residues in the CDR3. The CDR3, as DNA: TGTGGAACTGCGGGGACGGGGAATCAGCCCCAGCATTTT. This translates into CGTAGTGNQPQHF. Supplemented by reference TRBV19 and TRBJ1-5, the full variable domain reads DGGITQSPKYLFRKEGQNVTLSCEQNLNHDAMYWYRQDPGQGLRLIYYSQIVNDFQKGDIAEGYSVSREKKESFPLTVTSAQKNPTAFYLCGTAGTGNQPQHFGDGTRLSIL.

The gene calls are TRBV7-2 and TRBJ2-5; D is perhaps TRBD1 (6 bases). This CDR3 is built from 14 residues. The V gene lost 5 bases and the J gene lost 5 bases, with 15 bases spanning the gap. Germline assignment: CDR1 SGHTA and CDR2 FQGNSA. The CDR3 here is CASSLRRGEETQYF. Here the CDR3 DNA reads TGTGCCAGCAGCCTTCGCAGGGGCGAGGAGACCCAGTACTTC.

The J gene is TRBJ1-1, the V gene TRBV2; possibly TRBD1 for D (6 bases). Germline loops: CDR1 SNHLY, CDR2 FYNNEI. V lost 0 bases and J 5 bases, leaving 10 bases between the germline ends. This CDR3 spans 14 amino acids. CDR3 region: CASSEAQGGTEAFF. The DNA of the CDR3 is TGTGCCAGCAGTGAAGCGCAAGGGGGAACTGAAGCTTTCTTT.

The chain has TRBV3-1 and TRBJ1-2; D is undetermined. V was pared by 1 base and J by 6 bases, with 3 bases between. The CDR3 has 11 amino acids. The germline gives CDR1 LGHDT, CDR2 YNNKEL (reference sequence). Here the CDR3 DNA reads TGTGCCAGCAGCCAAGGGGATGGCTACACCTTC. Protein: CASSQGDGYTF.

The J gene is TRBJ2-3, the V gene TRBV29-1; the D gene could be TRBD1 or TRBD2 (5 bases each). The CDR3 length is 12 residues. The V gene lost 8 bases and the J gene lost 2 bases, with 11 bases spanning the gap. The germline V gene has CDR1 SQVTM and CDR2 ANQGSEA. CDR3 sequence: CSFYGATDTQYF. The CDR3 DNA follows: TGCAGCTTCTACGGGGCCACAGATACGCAGTATTTT.

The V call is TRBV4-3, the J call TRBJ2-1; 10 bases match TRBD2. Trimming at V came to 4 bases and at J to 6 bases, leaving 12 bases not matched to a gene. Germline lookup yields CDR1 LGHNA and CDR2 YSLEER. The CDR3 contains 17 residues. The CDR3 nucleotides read TGCGCCAGCAGCCGATTCTACACTAGCGGGGCAGGCAATGAGCAGTTCTTC. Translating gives CASSRFYTSGAGNEQFF.

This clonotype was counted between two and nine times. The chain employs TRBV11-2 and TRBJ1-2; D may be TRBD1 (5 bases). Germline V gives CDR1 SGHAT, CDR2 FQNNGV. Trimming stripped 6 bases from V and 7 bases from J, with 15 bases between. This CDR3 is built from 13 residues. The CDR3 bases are TGTGCCAGCAGGAGGGCAGGGCGCTCTGGCTACACCTTC. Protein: CASRRAGRSGYTF.

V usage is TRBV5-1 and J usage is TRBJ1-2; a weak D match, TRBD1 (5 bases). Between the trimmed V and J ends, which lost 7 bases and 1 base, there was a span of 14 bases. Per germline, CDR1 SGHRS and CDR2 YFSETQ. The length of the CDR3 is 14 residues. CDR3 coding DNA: TGCGCCAGCGGATCCTTCGGGGGTAACTATGGCTACACCTTC. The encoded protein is CASGSFGGNYGYTF.

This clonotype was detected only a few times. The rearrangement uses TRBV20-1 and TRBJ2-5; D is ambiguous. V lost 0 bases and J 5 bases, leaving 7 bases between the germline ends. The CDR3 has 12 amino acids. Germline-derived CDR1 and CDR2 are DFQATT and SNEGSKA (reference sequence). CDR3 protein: CSARDPRETQYF. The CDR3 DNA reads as TGCAGTGCTAGAGATCCCCGGGAGACCCAGTACTTC.

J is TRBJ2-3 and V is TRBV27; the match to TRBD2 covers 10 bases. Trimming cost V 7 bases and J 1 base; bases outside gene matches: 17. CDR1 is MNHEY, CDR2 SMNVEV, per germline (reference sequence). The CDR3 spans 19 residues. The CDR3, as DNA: TGTGCCAGCACCCTGAAGGGGGAACTAGCGGGACGTCGCACAGATACGCAGTATTTT. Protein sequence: CASTLKGELAGRRTDTQYF.

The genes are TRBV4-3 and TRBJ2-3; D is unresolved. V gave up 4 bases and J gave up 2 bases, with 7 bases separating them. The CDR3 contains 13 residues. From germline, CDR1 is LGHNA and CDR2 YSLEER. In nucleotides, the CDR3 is TGCGCCAGCAGCCGGAAACTCACAGATACGCAGTATTTT. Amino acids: CASSRKLTDTQYF.

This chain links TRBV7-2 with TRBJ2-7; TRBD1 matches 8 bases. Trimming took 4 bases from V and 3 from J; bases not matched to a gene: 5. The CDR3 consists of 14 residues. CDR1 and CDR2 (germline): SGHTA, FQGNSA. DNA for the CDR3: TGTGCCAGCAGCTGGACAGGGACGGGCTACGAGCAGTACTTC. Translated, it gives CASSWTGTGYEQYF.

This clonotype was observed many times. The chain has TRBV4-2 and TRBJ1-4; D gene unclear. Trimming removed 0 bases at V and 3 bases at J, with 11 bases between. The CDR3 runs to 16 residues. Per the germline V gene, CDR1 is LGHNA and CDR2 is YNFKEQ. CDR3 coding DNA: TGTGCCAGCAGCCAAGATCTGAAAGCTCCTAATGAAAAACTGTTTTTT. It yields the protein CASSQDLKAPNEKLFF.

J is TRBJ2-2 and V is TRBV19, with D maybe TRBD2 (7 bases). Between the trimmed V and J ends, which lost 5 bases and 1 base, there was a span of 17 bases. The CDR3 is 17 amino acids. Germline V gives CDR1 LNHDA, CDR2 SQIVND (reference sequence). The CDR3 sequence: CASSLQGGAGNTGELFF. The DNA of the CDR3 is TGTGCCAGTAGTCTCCAAGGGGGGGCGGGGAACACCGGGGAGCTGTTTTTT. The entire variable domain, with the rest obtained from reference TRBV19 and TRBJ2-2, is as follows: DGGITQSPKYLFRKEGQNVTLSCEQNLNHDAMYWYRQDPGQGLRLIYYSQIVNDFQKGDIAEGYSVSREKKESFPLTVTSAQKNPTAFYLCASSLQGGAGNTGELFFGEGSRLTVL.

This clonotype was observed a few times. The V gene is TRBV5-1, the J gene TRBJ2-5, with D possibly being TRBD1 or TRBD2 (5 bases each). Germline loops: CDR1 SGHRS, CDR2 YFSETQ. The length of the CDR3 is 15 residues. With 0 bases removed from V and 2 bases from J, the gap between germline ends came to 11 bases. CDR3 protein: CASSLGPEGQETQYF. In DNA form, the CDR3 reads TGCGCCAGCAGCTTGGGACCCGAGGGGCAAGAGACCCAGTACTTC.

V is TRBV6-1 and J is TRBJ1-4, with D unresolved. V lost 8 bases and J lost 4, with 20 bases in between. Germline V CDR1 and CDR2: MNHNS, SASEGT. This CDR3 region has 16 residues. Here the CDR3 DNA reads TGTGCCAGCCCCCTTGCCCGGACGGATCTTAATGAAAAACTGTTTTTT. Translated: CASPLARTDLNEKLFF.

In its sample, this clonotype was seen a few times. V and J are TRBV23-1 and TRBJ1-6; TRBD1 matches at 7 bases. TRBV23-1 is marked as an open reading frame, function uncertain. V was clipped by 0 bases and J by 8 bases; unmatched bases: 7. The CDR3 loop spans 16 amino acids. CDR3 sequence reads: CASSQSRQGVDSPLHF. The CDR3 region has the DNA TGCGCCAGCAGTCAATCGAGGCAGGGGGTTGATTCACCCCTCCACTTT.